These T cell receptor beta chains were read from a single sample in a study of CD8+CD57+ T cells in acquired aplastic anemia. TCRdb analysed the reads with MiXCR anew, one entry per CDR3 protein. The table records about 270,000 distinct CDR3 sequences, 82% of them present only once. The sequencing input was sorted CD4+, CD8+, or CD8+CD57+ T cells (not recorded which) from PBMCs. The receptors were gathered from a human donor with aplastic anemia. CDR3s include the opening cysteine and the closing phenylalanine or tryptophan. Fields, in order: J gene, V gene, CDR3 protein.

TRBJ1-2 TRBV2 CASSDPGSEYTF
TRBJ2-6 TRBV7-3 CASSSAGSYGDNVLTF
TRBJ2-5 TRBV13 CASSYQQGVVYNEQTQYF
TRBJ1-5 TRBV5-6 CASTKTETQPQHF
TRBJ1-2 TRBV7-2 CAGSPHRATSYGYTF
TRBJ1-6 TRBV19 CASSPRRGSPLHF
TRBJ1-1 TRBV14 CASSSGLTGQAKTFF
TRBJ2-1 TRBV7-2 CASSFHNPRESHEQFF
TRBJ2-3 TRBV5-6 CASGEEGADTQYF
TRBJ2-3 TRBV7-9 CASSLVPGALSFGF
TRBJ1-6 TRBV9 CASSVGDSADTQSLHF